This T cell receptor (beta chain) derives from a study of blood T cell repertoires in COVID-19. Study background: The United States, Italy and Spain supplied acute and convalescent COVID-19 samples. From T cells, B-cell-depleted T cells, or PBMCs came the material, which was cDNA or gDNA.

Generated by immunoSEQ multiplex PCR, the TCRdb table keeps only in-frame clones and is missing some. The table shows 60,000 to 70,000 clones, with about 75% occurring only once. The sample taken for sequencing was peripheral blood. The sequence was obtained from a woman aged 80 or older with acute or convalescent COVID-19.

Written as DNA, the CDR3 is TGCGCCAGCAGCCAAGATTTAGGGACAGGCAACTATGGCTACACCTTC. Translation: CASSQDLGTGNYGYTF. The V call is TRBV4-3, the J call TRBJ1-2; TRBD1 aligns across 8 bases. Germline V gene data show CDR1 as LGHNA and CDR2 as YSLEER. This CDR3 contains 16 residues. V dropped 0 bases and J dropped 2; count of bases not matched to a gene: 5.